The 31 T cell receptor beta chains below all came from one sample that was sequenced in a study of OX40 agonist ivuxolimab in advanced cancers. Libraries were made using the immunoSEQ multiplex PCR assay. TCRdb mirrors the immuneACCESS table, restricted to in-frame sequences. Some clones are absent from its copies; in checked studies, under half trace to an unresolved V gene, and the reason for the others is unknown. For this sample the table gives 50,000 to 65,000 clones, of which about 89% were detected only once. The ten most abundant clones make up 15% to 20% of the sample. The sample was CD4+ or CD8+ T cells sorted from blood, taken in a trial of the OX40 agonist ivuxolimab. The origin of the receptors is an adult with an advanced solid tumor such as melanoma, head and neck, liver or kidney cancer.

The chain has TRBV7-9 and TRBJ2-7; 7 nucleotides match TRBD1. Germline V gene lookup returns CDR1 SEHNR and CDR2 FQNEAQ (reference sequence). CDR3 length: 14 residues. J gave up 3 bases and V 5 bases, and 7 bases lay outside the gene matches. The CDR3 region has the DNA TGTGCCAGCAGCAACCGGGACAGCCGCTACGAGCAGTACTTC. Its translation is CASSNRDSRYEQYF.

The rearrangement joins TRBV7-6 to TRBJ2-1, with D unclear. Looked up from germline, CDR1 is SGHVS and CDR2 is FNYEAQ. The CDR3 sequence is 13 residues long. Trimming removed 4 bases from V and 8 bases from J, with 12 bases in between. The CDR3 spells CASSSELGDEQFF. For the CDR3, the DNA is TGTGCCAGCAGCTCCGAATTGGGCGATGAGCAGTTCTTC.

This chain joins TRBV13 and TRBJ2-1; 8 bases agree with TRBD1. This CDR3 has 15 amino acids. Germline V CDR1 and CDR2: PRHDT, FYEKMQ (reference sequence). J was trimmed by 4 bases and V by 1 base; bases with no gene match: 3. The DNA for the CDR3 is TGTGCCAGCAGCTTAGTGGACAGGGAGTACAATGAGCAGTTCTTC. Translated, it gives CASSLVDREYNEQFF.

The genes are TRBV30 and TRBJ1-6; 7 bases line up with TRBD1. Trimming cost V 3 bases and J 7 bases; bases outside gene matches: 3. Per the germline V gene, CDR1 is GTSNPN and CDR2 is SVGIG (reference sequence). This CDR3 is 13 amino acids long. The CDR3 is CAWSRDSNSPLHF. For the CDR3, the DNA is TGTGCCTGGAGCCGGGACAGCAATTCACCCCTCCACTTT.

The rearrangement joins TRBV27 to TRBJ2-5, with 11 bases that match TRBD2. V was pared by 3 bases and J by 1 base, with 1 base of the junction left unmatched. CDR1 and CDR2 (germline): MNHEY, SMNVEV (reference sequence). The CDR3 runs 15 residues. CDR3 sequence reads: CASSLTSGTQETQYF. CDR3 in DNA: TGTGCCAGCAGTTTGACTAGCGGGACCCAAGAGACCCAGTACTTC.

About this clone itself: This same CDR3 is encoded by further DNA sequences in the sample. This sequence joins TRBV7-9 and TRBJ2-3; D possibly corresponds to TRBD2 (5 bases). Germline CDR1 is SEHNR and CDR2 is FQNEAQ (reference sequence). The CDR3 runs to 14 residues. V lost 3 bases and J 0 bases, leaving 7 bases between the germline ends. The CDR3 region has the DNA TGTGCCAGCAGCTTCGGGGAGAGCACAGATACGCAGTATTTT. Amino acid sequence: CASSFGESTDTQYF.

The chain carries TRBV5-1 and TRBJ2-7; maybe TRBD1 (6 bases). Between the trimmed V and J ends, which lost 2 bases and 0 bases, there was a span of 12 bases. Germline V gives CDR1 SGHRS, CDR2 YFSETQ. The length of the CDR3 is 15 residues. The CDR3 reads CASSFLQGTSYEQYF. As DNA, the CDR3 is TGCGCCAGCAGCTTTCTACAGGGAACCTCCTACGAGCAGTACTTC.

The chain links TRBV28 to TRBJ1-3; D is ambiguous. The CDR3 is made up of 17 amino acids. The germline gives CDR1 MDHEN, CDR2 SYDVKM. V gave up 6 bases and J gave up 7 bases, with 25 bases separating them. The CDR3 loop is CASRTPFSLRSDNTIYF. The CDR3 bases are TGTGCCAGCAGGACTCCCTTCAGTTTGAGATCGGATAACACCATATATTTT.

This chain joins TRBV4-1 and TRBJ2-6; the D is unclear. Germline V lookup: CDR1 MGHRA, CDR2 YSYEKL. With 3 bases removed from V and 4 bases from J, the gap between germline ends came to 13 bases. The CDR3 runs to 16 residues. CDR3 region: CASSHSPRLGANVLTF. The CDR3 coding sequence is TGCGCCAGCAGCCACTCCCCCAGACTGGGGGCCAACGTCCTGACTTTC.

This clone has a single count. The CDR3 is CASSLSAGFSYEQYF. In nucleotides, the CDR3 is TGTGCCAGCAGCTTATCGGCTGGATTCTCCTACGAGCAGTACTTC. The genes are TRBV7-9 and TRBJ2-7; D uncertain. CDR1 is SEHNR and CDR2 is FQNEAQ in the germline V gene (reference sequence). The V end was cut by 2 bases, the J end by 0 bases, with 11 bases between. The CDR3 consists of 15 residues.

CDR3 amino acids: CASSQDGGFDEQYF. The CDR3 DNA reads as TGCGCCAGCAGCCAAGATGGGGGTTTCGACGAGCAGTACTTC. This chain joins TRBV4-3 and TRBJ2-7, with D perhaps matching TRBD1 or TRBD2 (5 bases each). V lost 0 bases and J lost 5, with 11 bases in between. CDR3 length equals 14 residues. CDR1 and CDR2 from the germline V gene are LGHNA and YSLEER.

The V gene is TRBV18, the J gene TRBJ2-7, with 12 bases aligning to TRBD1. Germline CDR1 is KGHSH and CDR2 is LQKENI. This CDR3 has 17 residues. V dropped 5 bases and J dropped 0; count of bases not matched to a gene: 8. The CDR3 spells CASSTRDRGLSSYEQYF. CDR3 sequence (DNA): TGTGCCAGCTCAACCCGGGACAGGGGGCTGAGCTCCTACGAGCAGTACTTC.

The chain uses TRBV4-2 and TRBJ2-7, with 9 nucleotides matching TRBD1. Germline-derived CDR1 and CDR2 are LGHNA and YNFKEQ. V lost 2 bases, J lost 2 bases, and 7 bases stayed unmatched. CDR3 size: 16 residues. CDR3 DNA: TGTGCCAGCAGCCAAAACAGTGGGACAGGGACCTACGAGCAGTACTTC. This gives the protein CASSQNSGTGTYEQYF.

This chain joins TRBV6-5 and TRBJ1-6; 9 nucleotides line up with TRBD1. Germline V gene sequence: CDR1 MNHEY, CDR2 SVGAGI. This CDR3 is built from 15 residues. V shed 5 bases, J shed 9 bases, and the junction held 8 bases outside the gene matches. The CDR3 DNA follows: TGTGCCAGCAGTACCCCCACAGGGGGCGGTTCACCCCTCCACTTT. This translates into CASSTPTGGGSPLHF.

The gene calls are TRBV4-3 and TRBJ1-2, with unresolved D. The V gene's germline CDR1 is LGHNA and CDR2 YSLEER. The CDR3 has 12 amino acids. The V and J ends lost 1 base and 7 bases respectively, with 7 bases between them. CDR3 sequence (DNA): TGCGCCAGCAGCCAAGGAGAGGGTGGCTACACCTTC. Protein: CASSQGEGGYTF.

The V gene is TRBV9, the J gene TRBJ2-1; a weak D match, TRBD2 (6 bases). CDR3 length: 12 residues. CDR1 and CDR2 from the germline V gene are SGDLS and YYNGEE. V was trimmed by 7 bases and J by 6 bases, leaving 11 bases between them. The CDR3 DNA reads as TGTGCCAGCGGGGAGGTGGGCAATGAGCAGTTCTTC. It specifies CASGEVGNEQFF.

This clone was counted a few times. The CDR3 DNA reads TGTGCCAGCAGCCCTCCCCTAGGGGGAGTGGGCGAGCAGTACTTC. It codes for CASSPPLGGVGEQYF. J is TRBJ2-7 and V is TRBV7-9; possible D gene TRBD1, 6 bases. The CDR3 extends over 15 amino acids. V lost 5 bases, J lost 6 bases, and 20 bases lay in between. Germline CDR1 and CDR2: SEHNR and FQNEAQ (reference sequence).

The chain carries TRBV7-9 and TRBJ2-7, with D unclear. The CDR3 sequence is 13 residues long. The V end was cut by 5 bases, the J end by 6 bases, with 14 bases between. Germline CDR1 SEHNR, CDR2 FQNEAQ (reference sequence). In nucleotides, the CDR3 is TGTGCCAGCAGCCCAGCCTCGACTCCCGAGCAGTACTTC. It encodes CASSPASTPEQYF.

Here the CDR3 DNA reads TGTGCCAGCAGCCAGGGACTGACAGGGGGTTACGAGCAGTACTTC. Encoded protein: CASSQGLTGGYEQYF. The rearrangement uses TRBV4-2 and TRBJ2-7; 9 bases match TRBD1. Trimming took 3 bases from V and 4 from J; bases not matched to a gene: 7. In germline, CDR1 is LGHNA, CDR2 YNFKEQ. CDR3 length: 15 residues.

The rearrangement links TRBV4-1 to TRBJ2-1; 7 nucleotides match TRBD2. Germline CDR1 MGHRA, CDR2 YSYEKL. The CDR3 is 14 amino acids. Losses at the gene ends were 3 bases for V and 9 bases for J; bases not matched to a gene: 8. CDR3 nucleotides: TGCGCCAGCAGCCAGGAGAGGGGCGGGAGTGAGCAGTTCTTC. Translation gives CASSQERGGSEQFF.

The V gene is TRBV11-1, the J gene TRBJ2-3; 14 nucleotides agree with TRBD2. V lost 5 bases and J lost 5; bases outside the gene matches: 6. CDR1 is SGHAT, CDR2 FQDESV, per germline (reference sequence). The CDR3 loop spans 16 amino acids. The CDR3 reads CASSPRLAGGKDTQYF. Written as DNA, the CDR3 is TGTGCCAGCAGCCCCAGACTAGCGGGAGGGAAAGATACGCAGTATTTT.

The rearrangement uses TRBV19 and TRBJ2-1, with 13 positions matching TRBD2. The CDR3 has 16 amino acids. Looked up from germline, CDR1 is LNHDA and CDR2 is SQIVND (reference sequence). J gave up 7 bases and V 5 bases, and 8 bases lay outside the gene matches. The CDR3 DNA reads as TGTGCCAGTAGTGACATGGGACTAGCGGGACTAAATGAGCAGTTCTTC. Residues: CASSDMGLAGLNEQFF.

V is TRBV5-8 and J is TRBJ1-3; D uncertain. The CDR3 totals 15 residues. From germline, CDR1 is SGHTS and CDR2 YDEGEE. With 0 bases removed from V and 7 bases from J, the gap between germline ends came to 14 bases. The CDR3, as DNA: TGTGCCAGCAGCTTGGAGGATACACTTCCCAACACCATATATTTT. This gives the protein CASSLEDTLPNTIYF.

V usage is TRBV28 and J usage is TRBJ2-7; the D gene is possibly TRBD1 (6 bases). From germline, CDR1 is MDHEN and CDR2 SYDVKM. V lost 7 bases to trimming and J lost 3 bases, with 13 bases between them. CDR3 length: 13 residues. For the CDR3, the DNA is TGTGCCAGCACACAGGGAAATTTCTACGAGCAGTACTTC. Amino acids: CASTQGNFYEQYF.

The V and J genes are TRBV15 and TRBJ2-1; 8 bases fit TRBD2. The CDR3 consists of 13 residues. Germline trimming cut 6 bases from V and 11 bases from J; bases unmatched to any gene: 9. The V gene's germline CDR1 is LNHNV and CDR2 YYDKDF (reference sequence). The CDR3 nucleotides read TGTGCCACCAGGAGTTATAGCGGGACTAAGCAGTTCTTC. Amino acids: CATRSYSGTKQFF.

V is TRBV7-8 and J is TRBJ1-5; no firm D call. V lost 6 bases to trimming and J lost 1 base, with 10 bases between them. The V gene's germline CDR1 is SGHVS and CDR2 FQNEAQ. The CDR3 is made up of 14 amino acids. CDR3 nucleotides: TGTGCCAGCAGTCTCAGGAGCAGCAATCAGCCCCAGCATTTT. It yields the protein CASSLRSSNQPQHF.

This clone was recorded only once. The chain couples TRBV7-3 to TRBJ2-3; D is undetermined. CDR3 size: 13 residues. Germline lookup yields CDR1 SGHTA and CDR2 FQGTGA. V was trimmed by 5 bases and J by 5 bases, leaving 11 bases between them. This CDR3 is CASSPPARDTQYF. CDR3 coding DNA: TGTGCCAGCAGCCCCCCAGCGCGAGATACGCAGTATTTT. Full variable domain (outside the CDR3, taken from reference TRBV7-3 and TRBJ2-3): GAGVSQTPSNKVTEKGKYVELRCDPISGHTALYWYRQSLGQGPEFLIYFQGTGAADDSGLPNDRFFAVRPEGSVSTLKIQRTERGDSAVYLCASSPPARDTQYFGPGTRLTVL.

This chain joins TRBV7-9 and TRBJ2-5; TRBD2 might be the D (5 bases). CDR1 is SEHNR and CDR2 is FQNEAQ in the germline V gene (reference sequence). V lost 4 bases and J 6 bases, leaving 18 bases between the germline ends. This CDR3 comprises 15 residues. The CDR3 region has the DNA TGTGCCAGCAGCTCTACAGAGGGCCCCGCACAGACCCAGTACTTC. It specifies CASSSTEGPAQTQYF.

The rearrangement uses TRBV4-3 and TRBJ2-7; 7 nucleotides agree with TRBD2. Germline loops: CDR1 LGHNA, CDR2 YSLEER. V dropped 0 bases and J dropped 2; count of bases not matched to a gene: 7. The CDR3 runs to 16 residues. CDR3: CASSQDKSSGTYEQYF. In DNA, the CDR3 is TGCGCCAGCAGCCAAGATAAATCTAGCGGAACCTACGAGCAGTACTTC.

V is TRBV4-1 and J is TRBJ2-7; 13 bases are a match to TRBD2. The CDR3 runs 15 residues. The V segment lost 4 bases and the J segment 4 bases; nucleotides outside the gene matches: 4. Germline V CDR1 and CDR2: MGHRA, YSYEKL. This CDR3 is CASSLGLAGVYEQYF. The CDR3 DNA reads TGCGCCAGCAGCCTCGGACTAGCGGGAGTGTACGAGCAGTACTTC.

The rearrangement uses TRBV4-2 and TRBJ2-1; D is undetermined. V shed 1 base and J shed 5 bases, with 18 bases lying between them. From germline, CDR1 is LGHNA and CDR2 YNFKEQ. There are 17 residues in the CDR3. The CDR3 loop is CASSQGVWQETNNEQFF. For the CDR3, the DNA is TGTGCCAGCAGCCAAGGAGTATGGCAGGAAACTAACAATGAGCAGTTCTTC.